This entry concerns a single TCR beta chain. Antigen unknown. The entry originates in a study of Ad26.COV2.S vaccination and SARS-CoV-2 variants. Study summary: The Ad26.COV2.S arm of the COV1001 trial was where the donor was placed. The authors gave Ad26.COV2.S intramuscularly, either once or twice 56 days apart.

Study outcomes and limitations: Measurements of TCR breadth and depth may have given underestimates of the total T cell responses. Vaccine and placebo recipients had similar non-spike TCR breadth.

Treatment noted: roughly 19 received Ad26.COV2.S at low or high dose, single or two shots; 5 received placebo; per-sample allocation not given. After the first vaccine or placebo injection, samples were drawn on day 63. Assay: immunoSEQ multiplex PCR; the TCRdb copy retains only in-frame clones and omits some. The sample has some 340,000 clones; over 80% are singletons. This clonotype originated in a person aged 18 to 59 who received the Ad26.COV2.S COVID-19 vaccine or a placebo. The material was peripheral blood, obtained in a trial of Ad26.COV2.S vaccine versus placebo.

CDR3 DNA sequence: TGCGCCAGCAGCTTGGAACGGACATACTATGGCTACACCTTC. It is translated as CASSLERTYYGYTF. V is TRBV5-1 and J is TRBJ1-2, with a weak D call TRBD1 (5 bases). There are 14 residues in the CDR3. Per germline, CDR1 SGHRS and CDR2 YFSETQ. V was shortened by 0 bases and J by 3 bases, with 9 bases between the two germline ends.